This passage covers 32 T cell receptor beta chains from one sample sequenced in a study of blood T cells in healthy people across ages (dated by TCRdb to between 2015 and 2016). Library creation used 5' RACE. Sequencing was carried out with an Illumina HiSeq 2500. The second PCR ran for about 7 to 11 cycles and used a J-beta primer mix along with a sample-barcoded 5' primer. The public reads were quality trimmed at Q25 with fastp and then assembled into clones with MiXCR by TCRdb, keeping productive beta chains. Identical CDR3 proteins give one entry, which carries the most common genes and DNA. The sample table lists about 620,000 distinct CDR3 sequences, approximately 52% of them with a count of one. The ten most abundant clones make up approximately 13% of the sample. Source material: blood. The receptors originated from an elderly woman in good health.

This chain links TRBV7-2 with TRBJ1-5, with TRBD1 matching 9 bases. The CDR3 runs 15 residues. The junction had 7 bases not matched to a gene; V was cut back by 1 base and J by 9 bases. The germline gives CDR1 SGHTA, CDR2 FQGNSA. Here the CDR3 DNA reads TGTGCCAGCAGCTTAGGGTCGACAGGGGGTCGGCCCCAGCATTTT. This encodes CASSLGSTGGRPQHF.

Only one count was recorded for this clonotype. The chain employs TRBV20-1 and TRBJ2-1; no clear D gene. Germline CDR1 is DFQATT and CDR2 is SNEGSKA (reference sequence). CDR3 length: 15 residues. V was clipped by 2 bases and J by 1 base, with 12 bases between them. CDR3 amino acids: CSARPRSLSYNEQFF. In nucleotides, the CDR3 is TGCAGTGCTAGACCCCGCAGCTTATCCTACAATGAGCAGTTCTTC.

V usage is TRBV6-5 and J usage is TRBJ1-1; 7 bases are a match to TRBD1. Germline CDR1 MNHEY, CDR2 SVGAGI. The length of the CDR3 is 16 residues. The ends lost 2 bases at V and 0 bases at J; junction bases unmatched: 6. CDR3: CASSYRGQKLNTEAFF. Here the CDR3 DNA reads TGTGCCAGCAGTTACCGGGGACAGAAATTGAACACTGAAGCTTTCTTT.

This clonotype showed up just a few times. The rearrangement uses TRBV7-9 and TRBJ1-2; 7 bases map to TRBD1. The CDR3 loop spans 12 amino acids. Per germline, CDR1 SEHNR and CDR2 FQNEAQ (reference sequence). The ends lost 5 bases at V and 5 bases at J; junction bases unmatched: 2. The CDR3 sequence is CASSETGYGYTF. In DNA form, the CDR3 reads TGTGCCAGCAGCGAGACAGGGTATGGCTACACCTTC.

This chain uses TRBV12-3 or TRBV12-4 with TRBJ2-6; unclear D gene. Between the trimmed V and J ends, which lost 6 bases and 4 bases, there was a span of 7 bases. The CDR3 consists of 13 residues. CDR3 nucleotides: TGTGCCAGCAGCTTGAAAGGGGCCAACGTCCTGACTTTC. As protein: CASSLKGANVLTF.

The chain employs TRBV14 and TRBJ1-1, with 12 bases fitting TRBD1. Germline CDR1 and CDR2: SGHDN and FVKESK. Trimming cost V 4 bases and J 4 bases; bases outside gene matches: 10. The CDR3 runs 17 residues. CDR3 amino acids: CASSLWGQGARSTEAFF. CDR3 DNA: TGTGCCAGCAGCCTCTGGGGACAGGGGGCTCGGAGCACTGAAGCTTTCTTT.

The chain couples TRBV20-1 to TRBJ1-2; D perhaps matches TRBD1 (5 bases). Germline V CDR1 and CDR2: DFQATT, SNEGSKA (reference sequence). The CDR3 totals 15 residues. V dropped 6 bases and J dropped 0 bases, with 17 bases sitting between them. The DNA for the CDR3 is TGCAGTGCCCGGAGGGAGAGGGGAGCTAACTATGGCTACACCTTC. Translated: CSARRERGANYGYTF.

As regards this clonotype: A read error may explain this, as a much larger clone is one base away. The J gene is TRBJ2-3, the V gene TRBV7-3, with D possibly being TRBD2 (6 bases). Germline V CDR1 and CDR2: SGHTA, FQGTGA. This CDR3 comprises 14 residues. In DNA, the CDR3 is TGTGCCAGCAGCCCCGGGAGCGGCGCAGATACGCGGTATTTT. It encodes CASSPGSGADTRYF.

The rearrangement joins TRBV12-3 or TRBV12-4 to TRBJ1-1, with unresolved D. V was pared by 6 bases and J by 6 bases, with 17 bases between. The CDR3 is 14 amino acids. The CDR3 here is CASRTDPPGPEAFF. The CDR3 nucleotides are TGTGCCAGCAGGACGGACCCGCCGGGCCCTGAAGCTTTCTTT.

This clonotype appeared once. The chain is built from TRBV6-2 or TRBV6-3 and TRBJ2-7; TRBD2 aligns across 7 bases. The closer fit of TRBJ2-4 to the DNA end suggests the J call may be wrong. Germline V gene lookup returns CDR1 MNHEY and CDR2 SVGEGT. The CDR3 consists of 13 residues. CDR3 residues: CASVPLGGDIQYF. DNA of the CDR3: TGTGCCAGCGTCCCCTTGGGGGGGGACATTCAGTACTTC.

This chain joins TRBV20-1 and TRBJ2-3, with D tentatively TRBD2 (6 bases). CDR1 is DFQATT, CDR2 SNEGSKA, per germline (reference sequence). CDR3 size: 15 residues. V was clipped by 5 bases and J by 3 bases, with 18 bases between them. The CDR3 loop is CSASPAGKETDTQYF. CDR3 nucleotide sequence: TGCAGTGCTTCCCCTGCGGGGAAGGAAACAGATACGCAGTATTTT.

This CDR3 reads CASSLSVAGGYNEQFF. CDR3 in DNA: TGCGCCAGCAGCTTGTCCGTCGCAGGGGGCTACAATGAGCAGTTCTTC. The chain has TRBV5-1 and TRBJ2-1; 7 bases line up with TRBD1. Per the germline V gene, CDR1 is SGHRS and CDR2 is YFSETQ. The V segment lost 1 base and the J segment 3 bases; nucleotides outside the gene matches: 7. The length of the CDR3 is 16 residues.

The count of this clonotype is one. V and J are TRBV5-1 and TRBJ2-1; 14 bases are shared with TRBD2. Germline V lookup: CDR1 SGHRS, CDR2 YFSETQ. The length of the CDR3 is 16 residues. J gave up 8 bases and V 3 bases, and 7 bases lay outside the gene matches. The CDR3 loop reads CASSWGGTSGSDEQFF. Written as DNA, the CDR3 is TGCGCCAGCAGCTGGGGGGGGACTAGCGGGAGTGATGAGCAGTTCTTC.

This sequence joins TRBV12-3 or TRBV12-4 and TRBJ2-5; 12 nucleotides match TRBD2. This CDR3 has 17 amino acids. V was clipped by 11 bases and J by 11 bases; unmatched bases: 24. CDR3 DNA sequence: TGTGCCGGCCCTCTTGCGGCTAGCGGGAGGGTGGTGGATGAGCAGTACTTC. As protein: CAGPLAASGRVVDEQYF.

To note about this clonotype: This could be a read error, since a much larger clone is one nucleotide away. This rearrangement joins TRBV2 to TRBJ2-1; the match to TRBD1 covers 11 bases. CDR1 and CDR2 from the germline V gene are SNHLY and FYNNEI. V lost 6 bases to trimming and J lost 6 bases; unmatched junction nucleotides: 7. There are 15 residues in the CDR3. The CDR3 is CASSSDRGRPNEQFF. As DNA, the CDR3 is TGTGCCAGCAGCTCGGACAGGGGGCGCCCCAATGAGCAGTTCTTC.

This clonotype was counted many times. The CDR3 nucleotides are TGCGCCAGCAGCTTGGCCGGGAGCCCAGATACGCAGTATTTT. It codes for CASSLAGSPDTQYF. This chain links TRBV5-1 with TRBJ2-3; tentative D call: TRBD2 (6 bases). There are 14 residues in the CDR3. The ends were cut back, 0 bases at V and 4 bases at J, with 9 bases in the middle. Germline CDR1 is SGHRS and CDR2 is YFSETQ.

Only a few counts were recorded for this clonotype. The rearrangement joins TRBV4-1 to TRBJ2-2, with 12 bases fitting TRBD2. V gave up 3 bases and J gave up 5 bases; unmatched junction bases: 1. Germline-derived CDR1 and CDR2 are MGHRA and YSYEKL. This CDR3 is 15 amino acids long. The CDR3 DNA sequence: TGCGCCAGCAGCCACGGACTAGCGGGGACCGGGGAGCTGTTTTTT. It encodes CASSHGLAGTGELFF.

This clonotype has only a few counts. Being one base from a much bigger clone, this may be a read error. The chain is built from TRBV4-1 and TRBJ2-1, with D tentatively TRBD1 or TRBD2 (5 bases each). The J call may be wrong; the DNA end is better matched by TRBJ2-7. From germline, CDR1 is MGHRA and CDR2 YSYEKL. The CDR3 runs 18 residues. CDR3 sequence reads: CASSRFLGRGSSYNEQYF. CDR3 nucleotide sequence: TGCGCCAGCAGCCGCTTTTTGGGACGGGGAAGCTCCTACAATGAGCAGTACTTC.

This clonotype has at least ten counts. This chain uses TRBV12-3 or TRBV12-4 with TRBJ1-6; D is uncertain. The CDR3 runs to 13 residues. Trimming left V 6 bases short and J 6 bases short, with 9 bases between. In nucleotides, the CDR3 is TGTGCCAGCAGGGACGTTATTAATTCACCCCTCCACTTT. This codes for CASRDVINSPLHF.

The rearrangement uses TRBV9 and TRBJ2-5; D ambiguous. CDR1 and CDR2 from the germline V gene are SGDLS and YYNGEE. V lost 0 bases, J lost 11 bases, and 11 bases lay in between. The CDR3 is made up of 12 amino acids. CDR3 coding DNA: TGTGCCAGCAGCGTAGCTTCCCATGAGCAGTACTTC. Protein: CASSVASHEQYF.

The table lists this clonotype with a count of one. This sequence joins TRBV4-1 and TRBJ2-4, with 7 bases lining up with TRBD1. The J call may be incorrect, as the DNA end agrees better with TRBJ2-7. The CDR3 extends over 15 amino acids. Germline values: CDR1 MGHRA, CDR2 YSYEKL. DNA for the CDR3: TGCGCCAGCAGCCAAGGCCTCGACAGGGTGGGCGAGCAGTACTTC. Translated: CASSQGLDRVGEQYF.

Only a few counts were recorded for this clonotype. A much more abundant neighbour one base away suggests this may be a read error. This chain links TRBV29-1 with TRBJ2-1; possible D gene TRBD1, 5 bases. The CDR3 totals 13 residues. Germline V gene lookup returns CDR1 SQVTM and CDR2 ANQGSEA. V lost 4 bases and J lost 10, with 17 bases in between. The CDR3 region has the DNA TGCAGCGTTGGCCGGACAAGTCCCTACGAGCAGTTCTTC. Encoded protein: CSVGRTSPYEQFF.

The chain recombines TRBV6-2 or TRBV6-3 with TRBJ2-5; D gene uncertain. Trimming removed 7 bases from V and 1 base from J, with 13 bases in between. This CDR3 spans 14 amino acids. Per the germline V gene, CDR1 is MNHEY and CDR2 is SVGEGT. DNA for the CDR3: TGTGCCAGCACCAAGAACGAGTTCCAAGAGACCCAGTACTTC. Residues: CASTKNEFQETQYF.

V usage is TRBV28 and J usage is TRBJ2-1; 7 nucleotides match TRBD2. The V gene's germline CDR1 is MDHEN and CDR2 SYDVKM. Unmatched junction bases numbered 11, after V lost 7 bases and J lost 14 bases. The CDR3 sequence is 12 residues long. CDR3 bases: TGTGCCAGCACCGATAACCGGGACTACGAGTTCTTC. Protein: CASTDNRDYEFF.

This clonotype was observed many times. The rearrangement links TRBV7-2 to TRBJ2-5; the match to TRBD1 covers 8 bases. This CDR3 has 14 amino acids. Germline loops: CDR1 SGHTA, CDR2 FQGNSA. V dropped 3 bases and J dropped 2; count of bases not matched to a gene: 2. The DNA for the CDR3 is TGTGCCAGCAGCTTTTACAGGGGGCAAGAGACCCAGTACTTC. Translation gives CASSFYRGQETQYF. Filled out from reference TRBV7-2 and TRBJ2-5, the complete variable domain reads GAGVSQSPSNKVTEKGKDVELRCDPISGHTALYWYRQSLGQGLEFLIYFQGNSAPDKSGLPSDRFSAERTGGSVSTLTIQRTQQEDSAVYLCASSFYRGQETQYFGPGTRLLVL.

Worth noting for this clonotype: A much larger clone differs by one base, so this may be a read error. DNA of the CDR3: TGCGCCAGCAGCTGGGAGAGCACAGATACGCAGTATTTT. Protein product: CASSWESTDTQYF. V is TRBV5-1 and J is TRBJ2-3; D is possibly TRBD2 (5 bases). Deletions cut 3 bases from V and 0 bases from J, with 5 bases between. The CDR3 is 13 residues long. Germline V gene lookup returns CDR1 SGHRS and CDR2 YFSETQ.

This clonotype has a single count. V gene TRBV4-2 combines with J gene TRBJ2-1; 8 bases line up with TRBD2. J was trimmed by 7 bases and V by 0 bases; bases with no gene match: 8. CDR1 LGHNA and CDR2 YNFKEQ come from the germline V gene. This CDR3 is built from 16 residues. This chain's CDR3 is CASSQEAAGAYNEQFF. The DNA of the CDR3 is TGTGCCAGCAGCCAAGAGGCAGCGGGAGCTTATAATGAGCAGTTCTTC.

This clonotype occurred a few times. The rearrangement uses TRBV6-4 and TRBJ2-1; D may be TRBD1 or TRBD2 (6 bases each). Germline assignment: CDR1 MRHNA and CDR2 SNTAGT. The CDR3 length is 13 residues. Trimming cost V 6 bases and J 5 bases, with 11 bases left between them. The CDR3 coding sequence is TGTGCCAGCAGGTTGGGGGGCCACAATGAGCAGTTCTTC. The encoded protein is CASRLGGHNEQFF.

The rearrangement uses TRBV20-1 and TRBJ1-1; 7 nucleotides match TRBD1. The CDR3 has 14 amino acids. CDR1 is DFQATT, CDR2 SNEGSKA, per germline (reference sequence). Germline trimming cut 5 bases from V and 4 bases from J; bases unmatched to any gene: 10. The CDR3 sequence is CSAPKRGDSTEAFF. The CDR3 bases are TGCAGTGCTCCTAAGAGAGGGGACAGCACTGAAGCTTTCTTT.

This clonotype was observed at least ten times. J is TRBJ2-5 and V is TRBV28; a possible D gene is TRBD1 (6 bases). V lost 3 bases and J lost 4, with 15 bases in between. Germline values: CDR1 MDHEN, CDR2 SYDVKM. The CDR3 has 15 residues. CDR3 sequence: CASSFIQGRVETQYF. In DNA, the CDR3 is TGTGCCAGCAGTTTCATCCAGGGGCGCGTAGAGACCCAGTACTTC.

In this sample, this clonotype turned up many times. The chain carries TRBV20-1 and TRBJ1-1; D is possibly TRBD1 (6 bases). This CDR3 spans 10 amino acids. Germline V gives CDR1 DFQATT, CDR2 SNEGSKA (reference sequence). CDR3 coding DNA: TGCACCGACAGGCGTTCCGAAGCTTTCTTT. It translates to CTDRRSEAFF.

The chain employs TRBV12-3 or TRBV12-4 and TRBJ2-7, with D perhaps TRBD2 (6 bases). The better agreement between TRBJ2-4 and the DNA end casts doubt on the J call. The CDR3 has 13 residues. CDR3 residues: CASSSRGKNIQYF. CDR3 bases: TGTGCCAGCAGCTCGCGGGGCAAAAACATTCAGTACTTC.